A selection of T cell receptor beta chains follows, all from one sample in a study of blood T cell repertoires in COVID-19. The table came from immunoSEQ multiplex PCR; TCRdb's copy has only in-frame clones and leaves some out. The sample shows hundreds of thousands of clones, nearly 90% of them seen only once. The sequencing input was PBMCs or T cells enriched from blood (not recorded which). These receptors were taken from a woman under 30 with acute COVID-19. The CDR3 runs from the conserved cysteine through the conserved F or W. Each record gives: D gene, J gene, V gene, clone size, CDR3 length, CDR3 DNA, CDR3 protein. The D gene is left open where the match is weak. Expanded clones get a size class; other rows say once, few or many, or leave the size out.

>.|TRBJ1-6|TRBV18|.|15
TGTGCCAGCTCACCTTTGGACATCGGTAATTCACCCCTCCACTTT
CASSPLDIGNSPLHF
>.|TRBJ1-1|TRBV6-5|.|16
TGTGCCAGCAGTTACTCGCCCGGGGTCGGGAACACTGAAGCTTTCTTT
CASSYSPGVGNTEAFF
>TRBD1|TRBJ2-7|TRBV2|once|15
TGTGCCAGCAGTACCGGGACAGTGACCTCCTACGAGCAGTACTTC
CASSTGTVTSYEQYF
>.|TRBJ1-2|TRBV5-1|.|12
TGCGCCAGCAGCTCTTCTCAGTATGGCTACACCTTC
CASSSSQYGYTF
>.|TRBJ2-3|TRBV3-1/TRBV3-2|.|17
TGTGCCAGCAGCTCACTCGTCCGGGACTCTAGGGCAGATACGCAGTATTTT
CASSSLVRDSRADTQYF
>TRBD1|TRBJ2-3|TRBV7-3|.|13
TGTGCCAGCAGCTTAGGACAGGCAGATACGCAGTATTTT
CASSLGQADTQYF
>TRBD1|TRBJ1-2|TRBV6-1|.|15
TGTGCCAGCAGTGAAGCGATGGGACAGCTCTATGGCTACACCTTC
CASSEAMGQLYGYTF
>.|TRBJ1-5|TRBV7-8|few|16
TGTGCCAGCAGCCATTACAGGGTATCCAGCAATCAGCCCCAGCATTTT
CASSHYRVSSNQPQHF
>TRBD1|TRBJ1-3|TRBV28|.|18
TGTGCCAGCAGTTTAGTGTCAGGGGGATACTCCTCTGGAAACACCATATATTTT
CASSLVSGGYSSGNTIYF
>.|TRBJ1-5|TRBV29-1|.|12
TGCAGCGTTAGGGGATTGGGTCAGCCCCAGCATTTT
CSVRGLGQPQHF
>TRBD1|TRBJ1-4|TRBV28|.|18
TGTGCCAGCAGTTTATGGACAGGGACAGGGGGGTTTAGGGAAAAACTGTTTTTT
CASSLWTGTGGFREKLFF
>.|TRBJ2-1|TRBV28|.|11
TGTGCCAGCAGCATGAGCAATGAGCAGTTCTTC
CASSMSNEQFF
>TRBD1|TRBJ1-4|TRBV2|.|17
TGTGCCAGCAGCTCCCGGGACAGTGCCACAACTAATGAAAAACTGTTTTTT
CASSSRDSATTNEKLFF
>.|TRBJ1-2|TRBV30|.|14
TGTGCCTGGAGCACCAGGGGTCCTAACTATGGCTACACCTTC
CAWSTRGPNYGYTF
>.|TRBJ2-1|TRBV29-1|.|13
TGCAGCGTTGAAGGGGGGCGATACAATGAGCAGTTCTTC
CSVEGGRYNEQFF
>TRBD2|TRBJ2-7|TRBV4-2|.|19
TGTGCCAGCAGCCAAATAGGTGGTAGCGGGAGTTTTGATTCCTACGAGCAGTACTTC
CASSQIGGSGSFDSYEQYF
>TRBD1|TRBJ1-1|TRBV24-1|.|13
TGTGCCACCAGAACAGGGGTGAACACTGAAGCTTTCTTT
CATRTGVNTEAFF
>.|TRBJ1-5|TRBV2|.|13
TGTGCCAGCAGGGAGGACCCCAATCAGCCCCAGCATTTT
CASREDPNQPQHF
>TRBD1|TRBJ2-2|TRBV5-4|.|15
TGTGCCAGCAGCCTGGACAGGGGTGTAACCGGGGAGCTGTTTTTT
CASSLDRGVTGELFF
>TRBD1|TRBJ1-1|TRBV27|.|18
TGTGCCAGCAGACCTCTGGGACAGGGGGGGCCCTGGAACACTGAAGCTTTCTTT
CASRPLGQGGPWNTEAFF
>TRBD1|TRBJ2-7|TRBV6-5|.|15
TGTGCCAGCAGCCGGACAGGGTGGGGGACCTACGAGCAGTACTTC
CASSRTGWGTYEQYF
>.|TRBJ1-4|TRBV7-9|.|11
TGTGCCAGCAGCTGGAGAGAAAAACTGTTTTTT
CASSWREKLFF
>.|TRBJ2-2|TRBV24-1|.|17
TGTGCCACCAGGGATTCAGTTTGGGGGCCCAACACCGGGGAGCTGTTTTTT
CATRDSVWGPNTGELFF
>TRBD1|TRBJ1-4|TRBV2|.|15
TGTGCCAGCAGTGTGTCGGAGACAGGGGGGGGGAAACTGTTTTTT
CASSVSETGGGKLFF
>TRBD1|TRBJ1-2|TRBV27|.|14
TGTGCCAGCAGGCCCGTGACAGGGGGTCGTGGCTACACCTTC
CASRPVTGGRGYTF
>TRBD1|TRBJ1-2|TRBV30|.|14
TGTGCCTGGAACGGAGGACAGGGCGCGATTGGCTACACCTTC
CAWNGGQGAIGYTF
>.|TRBJ2-5|TRBV4-1|.|18
TGCGCCAGCAGCCAAGATCTCGCGGGATACCTATCCCAAGAGACCCAGTACTTC
CASSQDLAGYLSQETQYF
>TRBD2|TRBJ2-5|TRBV7-2|.|19
TGTGCCAGCAGCTTAGTGTTAGGACTAGCGGGAGGGCCTGACGAGACCCAGTACTTC
CASSLVLGLAGGPDETQYF